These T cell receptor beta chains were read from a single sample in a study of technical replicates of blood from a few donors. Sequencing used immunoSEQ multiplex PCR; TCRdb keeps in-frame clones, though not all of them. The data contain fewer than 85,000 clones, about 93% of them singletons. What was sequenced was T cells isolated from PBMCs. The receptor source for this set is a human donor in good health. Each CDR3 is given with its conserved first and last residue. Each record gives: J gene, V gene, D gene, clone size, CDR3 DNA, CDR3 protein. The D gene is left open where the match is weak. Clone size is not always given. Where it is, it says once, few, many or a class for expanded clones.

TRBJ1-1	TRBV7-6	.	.	TGTGCCAGCAGCTTACCAGTCGGGGGGGGCACTGAAGCTTTCTTT	CASSLPVGGGTEAFF
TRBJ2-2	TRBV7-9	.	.	TGTGCCAGCAGCTTATTAGGGGTCGCCGGGGAGCTGTTTTTT	CASSLLGVAGELFF
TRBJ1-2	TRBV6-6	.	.	TGTGCCAGCAGTTACTCGTCAGGGGAAAGCACCTTC	CASSYSSGESTF
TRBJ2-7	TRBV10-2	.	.	TGCGCCAGCAGTGAGTCCGGCTACGAGCAGTACTTC	CASSESGYEQYF
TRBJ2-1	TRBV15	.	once	TGTGCCACCAGCAGAGGGGAGGCCCCATACAATGAGCAGTTCTTC	CATSRGEAPYNEQFF
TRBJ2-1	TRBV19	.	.	TGTGCCAGTAGTATAGCTTTGAGCTCCTACAATGAGCAGTTCTTC	CASSIALSSYNEQFF
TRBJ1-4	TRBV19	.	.	TGTGCCAGTAGTACCCGATCAGGAAATGAAAAACTGTTTTTT	CASSTRSGNEKLFF
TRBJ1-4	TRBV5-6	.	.	TGTGCCAGCAGCCTCCCCTATATAACGGGGGATGAAAAACTGTTTTTT	CASSLPYITGDEKLFF
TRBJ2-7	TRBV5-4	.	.	TGTGCCAGCAGACCGACCCTGACAGACTACGAGCAGTACTTC	CASRPTLTDYEQYF
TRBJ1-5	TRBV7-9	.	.	TGTGCCAGCAGCTTTCATCGACTCGGATACAATCAGCCCCAGCATTTT	CASSFHRLGYNQPQHF
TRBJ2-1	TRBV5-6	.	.	TGTGCCAGCAGGGACTTTAGCTCCTACAATGAGCAGTTCTTC	CASRDFSSYNEQFF
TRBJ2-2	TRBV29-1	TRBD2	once	TGCAGCGTCGGTAGCGGGAGCACCGGGGAGCTGTTTTTT	CSVGSGSTGELFF
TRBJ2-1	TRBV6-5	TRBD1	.	TGTGCCAGCAGTTGGCGACAGGGGGGTGTGGATGAGCAGTTCTTC	CASSWRQGGVDEQFF
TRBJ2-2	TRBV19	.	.	TGTGCCAGTAGCACACACCCTCGCCCGGAGCTGTTTTTT	CASSTHPRPELFF
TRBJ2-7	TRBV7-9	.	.	TGTGCCAGCGAGTGGGAGGGGGAATACGAGCAGTACTTC	CASEWEGEYEQYF
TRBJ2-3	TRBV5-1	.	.	TGCGCCAGCAGCTTGGCAGGGGCGGGTGGCACAGATACGCAGTATTTT	CASSLAGAGGTDTQYF
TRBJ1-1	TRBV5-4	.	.	TGTGCCAGCAGCTGGAGTAACACTGAAGCTTTCTTT	CASSWSNTEAFF
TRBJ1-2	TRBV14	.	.	TGTGCCAGCAGCCAAGACAGGGGCTATGGCTACACCTTC	CASSQDRGYGYTF
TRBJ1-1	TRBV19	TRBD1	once	TGTGCCAGTACGACAGGGCTCATGAACACTGAAGCTTTCTTT	CASTTGLMNTEAFF
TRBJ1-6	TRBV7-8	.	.	TGTGCCAGCAGCACACGCCTCGGACAGCCGGTTAGCAATTCACCCCTCCACTTT	CASSTRLGQPVSNSPLHF
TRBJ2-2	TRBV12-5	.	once	TGTGCTAGTGCGCCGGGAAACACCGGGGAGCTGTTTTTT	CASAPGNTGELFF
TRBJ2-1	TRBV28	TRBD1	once	TGTGCCAGCAGTCTGCCCGGGACAGGGGGGAACAATGAGCAGTTCTTC	CASSLPGTGGNNEQFF
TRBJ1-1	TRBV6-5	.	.	TGTGCCAGCAGACCACAGGCGGCGCACACTGAAGCTTTCTTT	CASRPQAAHTEAFF
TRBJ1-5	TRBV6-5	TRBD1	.	TGTGCCAGCAGTCGGACAGGTGGCAATCAGCCCCAGCATTTT	CASSRTGGNQPQHF
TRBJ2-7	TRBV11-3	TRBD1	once	TGTGCCAGCAGCTTGTGGGACAGGGTGGTTTACGAGCAGTACTTC	CASSLWDRVVYEQYF
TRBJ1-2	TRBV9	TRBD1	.	TGTGCCAGCACCCCCGGGGCGGGGACAGGGCCAATTAACGGGTATGGCTACACCTTC	CASTPGAGTGPINGYGYTF
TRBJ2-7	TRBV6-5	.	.	TGTGCCAGCAGTCCCGGTAGCAGGGCCTACGAGCAGTACTTC	CASSPGSRAYEQYF
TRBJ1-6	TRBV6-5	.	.	TGTGCCAGCAGCTCCCGTAGAGGGAATTCACCCCTCCACTTT	CASSSRRGNSPLHF
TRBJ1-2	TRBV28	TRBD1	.	TGTGCCAGCAGCTTACAGGGGGCGGTCTATGGCTACACCTTC	CASSLQGAVYGYTF
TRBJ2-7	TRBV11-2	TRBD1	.	TGTGCCGGCACACCGGGACAGGGGGCTGGGGAGCAGTACTTC	CAGTPGQGAGEQYF
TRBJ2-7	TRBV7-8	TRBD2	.	TGTGCCAGCAGCTTAGCGGAGCTAGCGGGAGGCCCCCCCTACGAGCAGTACTTC	CASSLAELAGGPPYEQYF
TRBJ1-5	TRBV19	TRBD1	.	TGTGCCAGTAGTTCGACAGGGGGCAGCAATCAGCCCCAGCATTTT	CASSSTGGSNQPQHF
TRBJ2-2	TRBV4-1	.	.	TGCGCCAGCAGCCAAAACGGGGAAAGGCTCACCGGGGAGCTGTTTTTT	CASSQNGERLTGELFF
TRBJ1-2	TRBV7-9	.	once	TGTGCCAGCAGCTTGAAGGACAGCTATGGCTACACCTTC	CASSLKDSYGYTF
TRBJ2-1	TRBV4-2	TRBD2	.	TGTGCCAGCAGCCAAAAGGGGACTAGCGGGGCCCATGAGCAGTTCTTC	CASSQKGTSGAHEQFF
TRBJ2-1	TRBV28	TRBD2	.	TGTGCCAGCAGTTTATTTTTGTGGAGCCCCCAAACCGGGACTAGCGGGGGGAAATACAATGAGCAGTTCTTC	CASSLFLWSPQTGTSGGKYNEQFF
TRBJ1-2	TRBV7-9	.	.	TGTGCCAGCAGCTCACGGCGGACAGCCGACCTATTAGGGTATGGCTACACCTTC	CASSSRRTADLLGYGYTF